These 10 T cell receptor beta chains came from one sample sequenced in a study of blood T cells in healthy people across ages. A second PCR of roughly 7 to 11 cycles used a sample-barcoded 5' primer and a J-beta primer mix. MiXCR was run by TCRdb on the 5' RACE reads, yielding one entry per CDR3 protein. Altogether 650,000 to 800,000 distinct CDR3 sequences are present, 40% to 50% being singletons, with the ten largest covering roughly 19%. The sequencing sample was made of blood. These receptors were taken from a man aged 55 to 70 in good health.

This chain links TRBV3-1 with TRBJ2-1; possibly TRBD1 or TRBD2 for D (5 bases each). The CDR3 totals 16 residues. Trimming shortened V by 7 bases and J by 4 bases, and 20 bases separated the two germline ends. In germline, CDR1 is LGHDT, CDR2 YNNKEL (reference sequence). Here the CDR3 DNA reads TGTGCCAGCATCCCGGGACGGGGTCCCGTATACAATGAGCAGTTCTTC. Protein: CASIPGRGPVYNEQFF.

The chain is built from TRBV5-1 and TRBJ2-5, with D perhaps matching TRBD2 (5 bases). Per the germline V gene, CDR1 is SGHRS and CDR2 is YFSETQ. The V and J ends lost 1 base and 2 bases respectively, with 9 bases between them. The CDR3 length is 14 residues. This chain's CDR3 is CASSLFSGQETQYF. In nucleotides, the CDR3 is TGCGCCAGCAGCTTGTTTTCGGGGCAAGAGACCCAGTACTTC.

The rearrangement joins TRBV6-1 to TRBJ2-5; D unresolved. The CDR3 totals 14 residues. Germline V lookup: CDR1 MNHNS, CDR2 SASEGT. Trimming shortened V by 5 bases and J by 11 bases, and 21 bases separated the two germline ends. The chain's CDR3 is CASSTESSYNEQYF. The CDR3 DNA is TGTGCCAGCAGTACAGAAAGCTCCTACAATGAGCAGTACTTC.

In this sample, this clonotype turned up once. V usage is TRBV20-1 and J usage is TRBJ1-2; D remains ambiguous. The V end lost 6 bases, the J end lost 8 bases, and 13 bases lay between the germline ends. CDR3 length: 11 residues. The germline CDR1 and CDR2 sequences are DFQATT and SNEGSKA (reference sequence). Here the CDR3 reads CSAKPVSGYTF. As DNA, the CDR3 is TGCAGTGCCAAACCAGTATCCGGCTACACCTTC.

This sequence joins TRBV20-1 and TRBJ2-4; D ambiguous. The end of the DNA is better explained by TRBJ2-7, so the J call may be wrong. Germline lookup yields CDR1 DFQATT and CDR2 SNEGSKA (reference sequence). This CDR3 has 13 residues. CDR3 sequence (DNA): TGCAGTGCTAGAGATCTGAAGCCTTACGAGCAGTACTTC. It specifies CSARDLKPYEQYF.

V gene TRBV4-3 combines with J gene TRBJ1-2; possibly TRBD1 for D (6 bases). This CDR3 has 14 amino acids. Trimming cost V 1 base and J 6 bases, with 12 bases left between them. Germline CDR1 and CDR2: LGHNA and YSLEER. The CDR3 sequence: CASSQGWGPHGYTF. The CDR3 nucleotides are TGCGCCAGCAGCCAAGGCTGGGGGCCCCATGGCTACACCTTC.

CDR3 region: CASSYWGGLNTEAFF. The CDR3 DNA reads as TGTGCCAGCAGTTACTGGGGCGGACTAAACACTGAAGCTTTCTTT. The chain is built from TRBV6-2 or TRBV6-3 and TRBJ1-1; possibly TRBD1 for D (5 bases). Looked up from germline, CDR1 is MNHEY and CDR2 is SVGEGT. Trimming cost V 1 base and J 2 bases, with 11 bases left between them. CDR3 size: 15 residues.

Of note for this clonotype: Possible read error: a much larger clone is one base away. The chain combines TRBV5-1 with TRBJ2-1; D unresolved. The CDR3 is 13 amino acids. CDR1 and CDR2 (germline): SGHRS, YFSETQ. The DNA for the CDR3 is TGCGCCAGCAGATACGACCAAGGCAATGAGCGGTTCTTC. Translating gives CASRYDQGNERFF. Looking up the rest from reference TRBV5-1 and TRBJ2-1 gives the full variable domain: KAGVTQTPRYLIKTRGQQVTLSCSPISGHRSVSWYQQTPGQGLQFLFEYFSETQRNKGNFPGRFSGRQFSNSRSEMNVSTLELGDSALYLCASRYDQGNERFFGPGTRLTVL.

This clonotype was detected only a few times. This chain joins TRBV29-1 and TRBJ1-1; D is possibly TRBD1 (5 bases). The CDR3 length is 12 residues. Germline V gene data show CDR1 as SQVTM and CDR2 as ANQGSEA. The V gene lost 4 bases and the J gene lost 3 bases, with 9 bases spanning the gap. For the CDR3, the DNA is TGCAGCGTTGGGGGGGGTTACACTGAAGCTTTCTTT. This translates into CSVGGGYTEAFF.

Comment on this clonotype: The junction shows a germline mismatch at one end, possibly a read error. This chain links TRBV7-2 with TRBJ2-7, with D maybe TRBD1 (6 bases). Germline CDR1 is SGHTA and CDR2 is FQGNSA. This CDR3 comprises 14 residues. In DNA form, the CDR3 reads TGTGCCAACAGCTTAGACAGGACCTACGAGGAGCAGTACTTC. Encoded protein: CANSLDRTYEEQYF.